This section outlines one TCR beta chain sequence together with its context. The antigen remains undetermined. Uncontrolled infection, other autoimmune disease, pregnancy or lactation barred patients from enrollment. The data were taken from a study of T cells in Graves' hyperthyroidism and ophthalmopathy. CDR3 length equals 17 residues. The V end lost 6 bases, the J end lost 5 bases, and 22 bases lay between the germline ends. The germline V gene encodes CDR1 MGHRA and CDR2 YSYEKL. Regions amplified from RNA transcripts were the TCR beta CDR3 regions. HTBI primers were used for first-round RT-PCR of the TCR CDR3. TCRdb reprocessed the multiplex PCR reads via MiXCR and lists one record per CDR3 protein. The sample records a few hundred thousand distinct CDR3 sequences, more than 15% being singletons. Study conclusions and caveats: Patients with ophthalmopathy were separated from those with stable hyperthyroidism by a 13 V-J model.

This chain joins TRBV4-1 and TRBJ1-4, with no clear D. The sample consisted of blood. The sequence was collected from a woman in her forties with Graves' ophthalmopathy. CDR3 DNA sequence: TGCGCCAGCAGAACCCTGTCAATAACGAGAAGAAATGAAAAACTGTTTTTT. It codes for CASRTLSITRRNEKLFF.